This T cell receptor beta chain came from a study of Ad26.COV2.S vaccination and SARS-CoV-2 variants. General observations from the study: Participants in the vaccine arm had higher spike-specific TCR breadth; placebo recipients had lower.

As for this clone: Its antigen is undetermined.

Documented treatment: roughly 19 received Ad26.COV2.S at low or high dose, single or two shots; about 5 received placebo; per-sample allocation not given. Samples analyzed were those drawn on day 63 after the first vaccine or placebo injection. Measured with immunoSEQ multiplex PCR; TCRdb has only the in-frame clones, and not every one. The sample contains more than 300,000 clones, 85% of which appear only once. Trimming took 0 bases from V and 0 from J, leaving 9 bases between them. Germline lookup yields CDR1 MGHRA and CDR2 YSYEKL. The CDR3 has 16 residues. The gene calls are TRBV4-1 and TRBJ2-1; maybe TRBD2 (5 bases). The input for sequencing was peripheral blood, taken in a trial of Ad26.COV2.S vaccine versus placebo. The receptor was derived from a person between 18 and 59 years old who received the Ad26.COV2.S COVID-19 vaccine or a placebo. In DNA form, the CDR3 reads TGCGCCAGCAGCCAAGATAGTGCGGGCTCCTACAATGAGCAGTTCTTC. It yields the protein CASSQDSAGSYNEQFF.